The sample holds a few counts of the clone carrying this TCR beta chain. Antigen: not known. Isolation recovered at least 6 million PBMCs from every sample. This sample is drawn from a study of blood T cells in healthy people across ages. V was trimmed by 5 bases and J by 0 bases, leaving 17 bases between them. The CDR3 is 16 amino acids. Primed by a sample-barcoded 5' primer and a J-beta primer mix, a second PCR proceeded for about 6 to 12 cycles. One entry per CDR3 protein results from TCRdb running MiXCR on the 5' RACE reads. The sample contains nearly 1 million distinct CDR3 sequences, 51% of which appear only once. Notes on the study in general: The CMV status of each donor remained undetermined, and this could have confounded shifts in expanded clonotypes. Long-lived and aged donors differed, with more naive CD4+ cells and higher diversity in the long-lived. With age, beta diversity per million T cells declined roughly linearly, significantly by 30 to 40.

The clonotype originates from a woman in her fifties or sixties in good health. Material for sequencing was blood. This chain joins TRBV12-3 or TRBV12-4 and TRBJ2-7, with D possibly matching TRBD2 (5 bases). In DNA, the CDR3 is TGTGCCAGCAGTCCCCCGGTTCGTGGGAGCTCCTACGAGCAGTACTTC. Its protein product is CASSPPVRGSSYEQYF.